This section outlines one T cell receptor (beta chain) sequence together with its context. The data derive from a study of cytomegalovirus exposure and HLA in healthy donors. V lost 10 bases and J lost 1, with 15 bases in between. The CDR3 length is 14 residues. Germline V gene data show CDR1 as ENHRY and CDR2 as SYGVKD. The data were produced by immunoSEQ multiplex PCR, yet TCRdb's version contains in-frame clones alone and is incomplete. The sample shows 90,000 or so clones, 85% of them seen only once. Sample: PBMCs. This chain joins TRBV10-3 and TRBJ2-3; TRBD1 is a possible D gene (6 bases). The TCR sequence derives from a man aged 18 to 30 in good health and CMV-seropositive. CDR3 sequence reads: CATSWDIRTDTQYF. CDR3 nucleotide sequence: TGTGCCACCTCGTGGGACATACGCACAGATACGCAGTATTTT.